The T cell receptor beta chain under discussion was sequenced for a study of cytomegalovirus exposure and HLA in healthy donors (dated by TCRdb to about 2017). For context, the study as a whole: A later analysis indicated that the 95 to 150 validation repertoires were generated on the platform also employed for the approximately 670 repertoires of the first cohort. The study aimed to test whether cataloging public T cell receptors could reveal signatures of past pathogen exposure. To predict cytomegalovirus infection status, the study brought together high-throughput TCR immunosequencing, statistical association of individual TCRs with disease status, and machine learning. Along with the approximately 700-subject first cohort, a separate validation cohort of some 130 different subjects was used.

The donors were included in the validation cohort of 120 subjects, a group kept apart from the roughly 680-subject first cohort. From a lookup of the germline V gene (reference sequence), CDR1 and CDR2 are MNHEY and SMNVEV. The CDR3 covers 13 residues, taking in both the cysteine and the phenylalanine. The DNA shown is the 39-base CDR3, in frame from base 1. Trimming costs V 3 bases and J 6 bases, and their ends lie 11 bases apart. General study outcomes and caveats: According to the authors, the approach could potentially be generalized to other disease states and immunological phenotypes. While some public TCRs were present in many individuals, most TCR sequences turned up only very rarely across donors. Of the cluster scores, roughly 95% were above 0 in a later analysis, which found that TCRs clustered in the first cohort also tended to co-occur in the 90 to 150 validation repertoires. All 110 or so repertoires were used to score co-occurrence in the validation cohort in a later analysis, because that analysis had no HLA typing for the cohort. The classifier was reported to diagnose cytomegalovirus status with high specificity and sensitivity in both the original cohort and the validation cohort. A total of 150 to 200 TCR beta chains were listed by the study as associated with cytomegalovirus. Three of the identified cytomegalovirus-associated TCR beta chains were confirmed in vitro to be specific for cytomegalovirus antigens.

Comment on this clone: Its specific antigen is unknown. No base qualities exist here, and no much larger clone lies one base off it.

The library came from the immunoSEQ multiplex PCR assay. Regarding the original processing steps: A statistical classification framework was built to diagnose cytomegalovirus status from the catalog of TCR beta chain sequences. The table comes from immuneACCESS by way of TCRdb, which keeps in-frame sequences with V and J called. Part of the clones is missing from these tables; in studies checked, under half for an unresolved V gene and the rest for unknown reasons. For V, J and clone size, that table is used; D and trimming come from the DNA. In all, the sample holds 150,000 to 200,000 clones, and 84% of those were seen once. The top ten clones comprise under 7.5% of the sample.

The chain couples TRBV27 to TRBJ1-2; the D gene is perhaps TRBD1, from 5 matching bases. The sample taken for sequencing was PBMCs. The TCR originated in a man aged 18 to 35 in good health and CMV-seropositive. CDR3 reads: CASSFSGVDGYTF. The DNA is as follows: TGTGCCAGCAGTTTTTCGGGGGTCGATGGCTACACCTTC.